This T cell receptor (beta chain) was identified in a study of OX40 agonist ivuxolimab in advanced cancers. This table comes from immunoSEQ multiplex PCR, and its TCRdb copy is limited to in-frame clones, with some not included. The table has roughly 40,000 clones, almost 85% seen once. CDR1 and CDR2 (germline): MDHEN, SYDVKM. This CDR3 has 16 amino acids. V shed 2 bases and J shed 7 bases, with 15 bases lying between them. The material was CD4+ or CD8+ T cells sorted from blood, obtained in a trial of the OX40 agonist ivuxolimab. The TCR comes from an adult with an advanced solid tumor such as melanoma, head and neck, liver or kidney cancer. This chain links TRBV28 with TRBJ1-6; tentative D call: TRBD1 (5 bases). The CDR3 DNA reads TGTGCCAGCAGTTTAATCTCAGGGCTAAGGAATTCACCCCTCCACTTT. As protein: CASSLISGLRNSPLHF. The full variable domain, rest sourced from reference TRBV28 and TRBJ1-6, is DVKVTQSSRYLVKRTGEKVFLECVQDMDHENMFWYRQDPGLGLRLIYFSYDVKMKEKGDIPEGYSVSREKKERFSLILESASTNQTSMYLCASSLISGLRNSPLHFGNGTRLTVT.